This TCR beta chain was profiled in a study of shared clonotypes between healthy human individuals. This clone was seen once. The split of CD4+ cells yielded CD45RA+ naive and CD45RA-negative memory subsets. Some clones are missing from TCRdb's copy, which holds only in-frame ones; the method was immunoSEQ multiplex PCR. This sample has around 1.4 million clones, with roughly 98.5% found just once. Sequencing input: naive CD4+ T cells sorted from blood. Subset given: CD45RA+ positively selected. This receptor was obtained from a man aged 25-40 years in good health.

CDR3 DNA sequence: TGTGCCAGCAGCTCCGGGACACCCTCTGGGGCCAACGTCCTGACTTTC. Its protein is CASSSGTPSGANVLTF. The chain recombines TRBV5-4 with TRBJ2-6; D possibly corresponds to TRBD1 (6 bases). There are 16 residues in the CDR3. Germline V gives CDR1 SGHNT, CDR2 YYREEE (reference sequence). V lost 3 bases to trimming and J lost 0 bases, with 10 bases between them.